Below, 19 T cell receptor beta chains from the same sample are listed, as sequenced in a study of patients and donors after allogeneic stem cell transplantation. TCRdb redid the calling of the RT-PCR reads with MiXCR, one entry per CDR3 protein. The sample contains about 110,000 distinct CDR3 sequences, over 30% of which appear only once. The sequenced material came from blood, either unsorted or a sorted T cell fraction (not recorded which). The receptors were sampled from a human donor who was either an allogeneic HSCT recipient or a stem cell or donor lymphocyte infusion donor (not recorded which). It is not recorded whose cells these are; they may come from a transplant donor.

This clonotype has a handful of counts. The J gene is TRBJ1-5, the V gene TRBV7-2; TRBD1 might be the D (6 bases). The CDR3 spans 16 residues. With 5 bases removed from V and 0 bases from J, the gap between germline ends came to 14 bases. CDR1 is SGHTA, CDR2 FQGNSA, per germline. The CDR3 spells CASSKEGGDSNQPQHF. The CDR3 DNA follows: TGTGCCAGCAGCAAAGAGGGGGGGGATAGCAATCAGCCCCAGCATTTT.

The chain has TRBV5-8 and TRBJ2-1, with 11 bases fitting TRBD2. The CDR3 extends over 15 amino acids. Germline V gives CDR1 SGHTS, CDR2 YDEGEE. Trimming removed 4 bases from V and 7 bases from J; junction bases left unmatched: 7. CDR3 in DNA: TGTGCCAGCAGCCTGGGACTAGCGGAGACGAATGAGCAGTTCTTC. Its translation is CASSLGLAETNEQFF.

As to this clonotype: A read error may be the cause here, since a much bigger clone is one base away. V is TRBV20-1 and J is TRBJ1-1; D might be TRBD1 (5 bases). Trimming left V 2 bases short and J 3 bases short, with 7 bases between. This CDR3 contains 12 residues. Germline V gene lookup returns CDR1 DFQATT and CDR2 SNEGSKA (reference sequence). CDR3 nucleotides: TGCAGTGCTAGAAGACAGCACACTGAAGCTTTCTTT. It specifies CSARRQHTEAFF.

This chain uses TRBV7-2 with TRBJ1-1; 8 bases line up with TRBD1. Germline V lookup: CDR1 SGHTA, CDR2 FQGNSA. The CDR3 spans 15 residues. V was pared by 5 bases and J by 1 base, with 6 bases of the junction left unmatched. DNA of the CDR3: TGTGCCAGCAGCACCCGGACAGGGAGGAACACTGAAGCTTTCTTT. This gives the protein CASSTRTGRNTEAFF. Combining the CDR3 with reference TRBV7-2 and TRBJ1-1 gives the whole variable domain GAGVSQSPSNKVTEKGKDVELRCDPISGHTALYWYRQSLGQGLEFLIYFQGNSAPDKSGLPSDRFSAERTGGSVSTLTIQRTQQEDSAVYLCASSTRTGRNTEAFFGQGTRLTVV.

This clonotype was recorded a few times. V usage is TRBV5-1 and J usage is TRBJ1-4; no clear D. V lost 5 bases and J lost 8, with 19 bases in between. This CDR3 has 15 residues. Germline CDR1 is SGHRS and CDR2 is YFSETQ. The chain's CDR3 is CASRRTSAFEEKLFF. The CDR3 DNA follows: TGCGCCAGCAGAAGGACGTCGGCTTTTGAGGAAAAACTGTTTTTT.

This chain joins TRBV28 and TRBJ2-7; D ambiguous. CDR1 is MDHEN, CDR2 SYDVKM, per germline. The germline V and J ends were trimmed by 3 bases and 4 bases, with 10 bases remaining between them. The CDR3 spans 13 residues. The CDR3 is CASSFGPLYEQYF. CDR3 DNA: TGTGCCAGCAGTTTTGGCCCACTATACGAGCAGTACTTC.

This clonotype was observed a handful of times. This rearrangement joins TRBV21-1 to TRBJ2-5; TRBD1 is the table's D call, not checked against the DNA. TRBV21-1 is designated a pseudogene. The CDR3 is 13 residues long. DNA for the CDR3: TGTGCCAGCAGCAAGGGACCGAAAGAGACCCAGTACTTC. Translation: CASSKGPKETQYF.

The rearrangement links TRBV6-2 or TRBV6-3 to TRBJ2-7, with 13 bases matching TRBD2. Germline V CDR1 and CDR2: MNHEY, SVGEGT. The V and J ends lost 5 bases and 5 bases, in that order; junction bases with no gene match: 9. The CDR3 runs to 16 residues. DNA of the CDR3: TGTGCCAGCAGTACCCGTGGACTAGCGGGAGTCCACGAGCAGTACTTC. This sequence encodes CASSTRGLAGVHEQYF.

This rearrangement joins TRBV27 to TRBJ1-1; a weak D match, TRBD1 (5 bases). Germline CDR1 is MNHEY and CDR2 is SMNVEV (reference sequence). This CDR3 contains 10 residues. The V end was cut by 11 bases, the J end by 4 bases, with 8 bases between. The CDR3 is CAAGGTEAFF. The DNA of the CDR3 is TGTGCCGCGGGGGGCACTGAAGCTTTCTTT.

This sequence joins TRBV6-6 and TRBJ2-1; 9 nucleotides agree with TRBD2. This CDR3 comprises 15 residues. CDR1 is MNHNY, CDR2 SVGAGI, per germline (reference sequence). V lost 2 bases to trimming and J lost 9 bases; unmatched junction nucleotides: 8. Here the CDR3 reads CASSYNGGRAGEQFF. The CDR3 DNA reads TGTGCCAGCAGTTACAACGGCGGGAGGGCCGGTGAGCAGTTCTTC.

V usage is TRBV6-6 and J usage is TRBJ1-6; no clear D gene. V was shortened by 6 bases and J by 9 bases, with 6 bases between the two germline ends. This CDR3 is built from 11 residues. The germline CDR1 and CDR2 sequences are MNHNY and SVGAGI (reference sequence). The CDR3 region has the DNA TGTGCCAGCAGCGCAGCTTCACCCCTCCACTTT. Translating gives CASSAASPLHF.

The chain has TRBV4-2 and TRBJ1-2; D gene uncertain. The V gene lost 0 bases and the J gene lost 4 bases, with 9 bases spanning the gap. Germline assignment: CDR1 LGHNA and CDR2 YNFKEQ. The CDR3 has 14 residues. The DNA for the CDR3 is TGTGCCAGCAGCCAAGATAGGAACTCCTATGGCTACACCTTC. It translates to CASSQDRNSYGYTF.

This clonotype was counted between two and nine times. V and J are TRBV20-1 and TRBJ1-5; 9 nucleotides line up with TRBD1. This CDR3 has 15 residues. The J segment lost 1 base and the V segment lost 6 bases, leaving 7 bases of the junction unmatched. Germline V CDR1 and CDR2: DFQATT, SNEGSKA (reference sequence). The CDR3 DNA sequence: TGCAGTGCCACTAGACAGGGGGGAAGCAATCAGCCCCAGCATTTT. Its translation is CSATRQGGSNQPQHF.

The chain uses TRBV7-9 and TRBJ2-3; D unclear. Trimming removed 0 bases at V and 4 bases at J, with 2 bases between. Germline V gene data show CDR1 as SEHNR and CDR2 as FQNEAQ (reference sequence). The CDR3 length is 12 residues. This CDR3 reads CASSLASDTQYF. The CDR3 nucleotides read TGTGCCAGCAGCTTAGCGTCAGATACGCAGTATTTT.

This clonotype showed up just a few times. The chain employs TRBV20-1 and TRBJ1-1; D gene uncertain. Germline CDR1 is DFQATT and CDR2 is SNEGSKA (reference sequence). The V and J ends lost 0 bases and 10 bases respectively, with 15 bases between them. The CDR3 has 13 amino acids. CDR3 region: CSARDPGRLLAFF. The CDR3, as DNA: TGCAGTGCTAGAGATCCCGGCAGGCTCCTAGCTTTCTTT.

CDR3 nucleotide sequence: TGTGCCAGCAGTTTCGGAGGAAGTAGCTACGAGCAGTACTTC. Amino acid sequence: CASSFGGSSYEQYF. The chain employs TRBV28 and TRBJ2-7; the D gene is possibly TRBD2 (5 bases). This CDR3 comprises 14 residues. Trimming took 3 bases from V and 3 from J, leaving 12 bases between them. Germline CDR1 reads MDHEN; CDR2 reads SYDVKM.

In its sample, this clonotype was seen a few times. This chain uses TRBV4-2 with TRBJ1-4, with D unclear. Per germline, CDR1 LGHNA and CDR2 YNFKEQ. This CDR3 spans 16 amino acids. Trimming removed 3 bases from V and 5 bases from J, with 16 bases in between. For the CDR3, the DNA is TGTGCCAGCAGCCAGGAGCCCATGGGCGGGAATGAAAAACTGTTTTTT. Translating gives CASSQEPMGGNEKLFF.

This clonotype has a single count. DNA for the CDR3: TGTGCCAGCATACTAGCTCCTTTGTCAGATACGCAGTATTTT. Its protein product is CASILAPLSDTQYF. This chain uses TRBV12-3 or TRBV12-4 with TRBJ2-3, with D perhaps matching TRBD2 (6 bases). The germline V and J ends were trimmed by 7 bases and 4 bases, with 15 bases remaining between them. CDR3 length: 14 amino acids.

The J gene is TRBJ2-1, the V gene TRBV6-5; weak D call: TRBD2 (6 bases). Looked up from germline, CDR1 is MNHEY and CDR2 is SVGAGI. The V end lost 6 bases, the J end lost 8 bases, and 20 bases lay between the germline ends. This CDR3 contains 15 residues. Here the CDR3 reads CASRNPVTSIHEQFF. The CDR3 nucleotides read TGTGCCAGCAGAAACCCCGTGACTAGTATCCATGAGCAGTTCTTC.